This T cell receptor beta chain stems from a study of cytotoxic CD8 clonotypes in ibrutinib-treated CLL. V gave up 2 bases and J gave up 7 bases, with 12 bases separating them. This CDR3 spans 14 amino acids. Germline-derived CDR1 and CDR2 are SNHLY and FYNNEI. This clone has only a few counts. Its antigen is not known. Target depth was 1 in 200,000 to 1 in 1 million T cells, about 10x per clonotype. Method: immunoSEQ multiplex PCR; TCRdb's copy keeps in-frame clones and lacks some. The data hold 45,000 to 65,000 clones, with approximately 87% observed a single time. Study-wide results and limits: Clonality climbed at ibrutinib response, then dropped toward baseline at progression.

The source of around 2 micrograms of genomic DNA for TCR beta libraries was cryopreserved PBMCs. The gene calls are TRBV2 and TRBJ1-5, with D hard to call. The sample here was PBMCs, taken after 24 months of ibrutinib treatment. The clonotype comes from a human donor with chronic lymphocytic leukemia. In DNA, the CDR3 is TGTGCCAGCAGTGAAAGAGGCTCGTGGCAGCCCCAGCATTTT. Residues: CASSERGSWQPQHF. The full variable domain, completed using reference TRBV2 and TRBJ1-5, is EPEVTQTPSHQVTQMGQEVILRCVPISNHLYFYWYRQILGQKVEFLVSFYNNEISEKSEIFDDQFSVERPDGSNFTLKIRSTKLEDSAMYFCASSERGSWQPQHFGDGTRLSIL.